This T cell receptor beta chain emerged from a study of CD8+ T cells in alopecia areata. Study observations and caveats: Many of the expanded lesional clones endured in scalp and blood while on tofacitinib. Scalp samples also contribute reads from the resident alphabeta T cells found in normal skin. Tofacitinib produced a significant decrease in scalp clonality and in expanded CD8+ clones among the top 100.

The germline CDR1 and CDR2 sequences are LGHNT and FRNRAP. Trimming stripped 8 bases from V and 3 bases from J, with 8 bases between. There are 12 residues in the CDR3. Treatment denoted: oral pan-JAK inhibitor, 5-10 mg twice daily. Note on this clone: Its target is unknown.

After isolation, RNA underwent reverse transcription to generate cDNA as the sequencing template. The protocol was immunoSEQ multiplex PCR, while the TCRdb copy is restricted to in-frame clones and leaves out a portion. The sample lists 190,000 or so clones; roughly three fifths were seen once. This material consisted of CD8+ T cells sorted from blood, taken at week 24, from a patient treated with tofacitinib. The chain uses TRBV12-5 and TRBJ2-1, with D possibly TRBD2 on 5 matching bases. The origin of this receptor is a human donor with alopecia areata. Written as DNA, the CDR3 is TGTGCTAGTCAGAGCGGCTACAATGAGCAGTTCTTC. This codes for CASQSGYNEQFF.